This T cell receptor (beta chain) was retrieved from a study of blood T cells in healthy people across ages. The CDR3 contains 14 residues. Germline assignment: CDR1 DFQATT and CDR2 SNEGSKA (reference sequence). Sample-barcoded 5' priming and a J-beta primer mix drove a second PCR of about 6 to 12 cycles. In TCRdb, the 5' RACE reads were re-called with MiXCR into one record per CDR3 protein. The profile shows 1,800,000 or so distinct CDR3 sequences, approximately 40% of them singletons. This clonotype was sampled from a human donor in good health. Sequencing was performed on blood. The J gene is TRBJ2-7, the V gene TRBV20-1; D is possibly TRBD2 (6 bases). Matching the DNA end better, TRBJ2-5 makes the J call doubtful. CDR3 sequence reads: CSARVGGAEETQYF. The CDR3 DNA reads as TGCAGTGCTAGGGTGGGCGGGGCTGAGGAGACCCAGTACTTC.